A single T cell receptor beta chain is shown here with its context. Its specificity is unknown. These data belong to a study of CD4+ T cells in melanoma. Measured with immunoSEQ multiplex PCR; TCRdb has only the in-frame clones, and not every one. The sample has approximately 14,000 clones, 55% to 75% seen once; the top ten hold about a tenth. General observations from the study: Diverse differentiation states were reported for melanoma neoantigen-specific CD4+ T cells. A reported correlation linked neoantigen-specific CD4+ T cells to CD8+, macrophage and B cell function.

Trimming pared 0 bases from V and 0 bases from J, leaving 18 bases between. Germline values: CDR1 MGHRA, CDR2 YSYEKL. CDR3 length: 19 residues. Material for sequencing was cells from a culture (not recorded whether cultured in vitro). The receptor was derived from a human donor with melanoma. The chain is built from TRBV4-1 and TRBJ2-1, with D uncertain. DNA for the CDR3: TGCGCCAGCAGCCAAGAGGGTTTTAGTACTATAAGCTCCTACAATGAGCAGTTCTTC. It translates to CASSQEGFSTISSYNEQFF.